This passage covers 20 T cell receptor beta chains from one sample sequenced in a study of blood T cell repertoires in COVID-19. The protocol was immunoSEQ multiplex PCR, while the TCRdb copy is restricted to in-frame clones and leaves out a portion. The sample records 200,000 to 250,000 clones, about 84% being singletons. The sample taken for sequencing was peripheral blood. These receptors originate from an elderly woman with COVID-19, enrolled during active disease.

This clone has only a few counts. One junction end does not reproduce the germline sequence, and a read error may be involved. The chain combines TRBV7-2 with TRBJ1-1; 8 bases fit TRBD1. The CDR3 consists of 15 residues. Per germline, CDR1 SGHTA and CDR2 FQGNSA. The CDR3 loop reads CASSLVPRTGNGLLF. The CDR3 bases are TGTGCCAGCAGCTTAGTCCCTCGGACAGGGAACGGGCTGCTCTTT.

This clone was found a few times. Other DNA sequences in the sample encode the same CDR3. V gene TRBV2 combines with J gene TRBJ1-1; D gene unclear. V was shortened by 4 bases and J by 5 bases, with 11 bases between the two germline ends. Germline-derived CDR1 and CDR2 are SNHLY and FYNNEI. The CDR3 is made up of 13 amino acids. The CDR3 here is CASSGGSGTEAFF. The CDR3 bases are TGTGCCAGCAGTGGCGGGTCCGGGACTGAAGCTTTCTTT.

The rearrangement uses TRBV7-2 and TRBJ2-1; TRBD2 aligns across 8 bases. CDR3 size: 16 residues. The V segment lost 6 bases and the J segment 5 bases; nucleotides outside the gene matches: 12. Germline V CDR1 and CDR2: SGHTA, FQGNSA. The CDR3: CASRDSRGGLNNEQFF. CDR3 bases: TGTGCCAGCAGAGATTCTCGGGGGGGCCTGAACAATGAGCAGTTCTTC.

This clone occurred a few times. The rearrangement uses TRBV6-2 or TRBV6-3 and TRBJ2-7, with TRBD2 matching over 7 bases. Germline V gene lookup returns CDR1 MNHEY and CDR2 SVGEGT. This CDR3 is built from 16 residues. J gave up 1 base and V 4 bases, and 10 bases lay outside the gene matches. The CDR3 DNA reads as TGTGCCAGCAGTTCCCCCCTGGGGGGGGAGTCCTACGAGCAGTACTTC. It specifies CASSSPLGGESYEQYF.

The genes are TRBV6-2 or TRBV6-3 and TRBJ1-2; 7 bases line up with TRBD1. Trimming cost V 0 bases and J 8 bases; bases outside gene matches: 6. Germline V gene sequence: CDR1 MNHEY, CDR2 SVGEGT. This CDR3 spans 14 amino acids. CDR3 region: CASSYSTTGQGYTF. The DNA of the CDR3 is TGTGCCAGCAGTTACTCAACGACAGGGCAGGGCTACACCTTC.

CDR3 nucleotide sequence: TGTGCCAGCAGCGGGGGGGGCTACACCTTC. It specifies CASSGGGYTF. The chain recombines TRBV2 with TRBJ1-2; TRBD1 might be the D (5 bases). Trimming left V 6 bases short and J 8 bases short, with 7 bases between. Germline V gene sequence: CDR1 SNHLY, CDR2 FYNNEI. The CDR3 covers 10 residues.

The chain has TRBV7-2 and TRBJ1-4; TRBD1 is a possible D gene (6 bases). V dropped 5 bases and J dropped 8 bases, with 15 bases sitting between them. The CDR3 contains 14 residues. Germline V lookup: CDR1 SGHTA, CDR2 FQGNSA. The CDR3 DNA follows: TGTGCCAGCAGCCGGGGGGGGGCTGGGGAAAAACTGTTTTTT. Translated, it gives CASSRGGAGEKLFF. The complete variable domain, with remaining parts taken from reference TRBV7-2 and TRBJ1-4, reads GAGVSQSPSNKVTEKGKDVELRCDPISGHTALYWYRQSLGQGLEFLIYFQGNSAPDKSGLPSDRFSAERTGGSVSTLTIQRTQQEDSAVYLCASSRGGAGEKLFFGSGTQLSVL.

The chain carries TRBV2 and TRBJ1-1; D may be TRBD1 (6 bases). The CDR3 contains 14 residues. CDR1 and CDR2 from the germline V gene are SNHLY and FYNNEI. V lost 1 base, J lost 6 bases, and 12 bases lay in between. The CDR3 DNA sequence: TGTGCCAGCAGTGAAGAGCAGGGGATGTCTGAAGCTTTCTTT. Encoded protein: CASSEEQGMSEAFF.

The genes are TRBV12-3 or TRBV12-4 and TRBJ2-5; TRBD2 is a possible D gene (5 bases). CDR3 length equals 13 residues. Trimming pared 8 bases from V and 5 bases from J, leaving 15 bases between. The CDR3: CASWAMGGETQYF. The CDR3 nucleotides are TGTGCCAGCTGGGCCATGGGCGGGGAGACCCAGTACTTC.

The chain employs TRBV12-3 or TRBV12-4 and TRBJ1-6; D not certain. V dropped 7 bases and J dropped 7 bases, with 11 bases sitting between them. This CDR3 contains 13 residues. The CDR3 sequence: CASTLRENSPLHF. In DNA, the CDR3 is TGTGCCAGCACCCTCCGCGAAAATTCACCCCTCCACTTT.

CDR3 amino acids: CASSQRTGAYEQYF. CDR3 sequence (DNA): TGTGCCAGCTCACAAAGGACAGGGGCATACGAGCAGTACTTC. The V gene is TRBV18, the J gene TRBJ2-7, with 9 nucleotides matching TRBD1. Germline loops: CDR1 KGHSH, CDR2 LQKENI. V was pared by 4 bases and J by 4 bases, with 5 bases of the junction left unmatched. The length of the CDR3 is 14 residues.

The rearrangement links TRBV19 to TRBJ2-7; unclear D gene. The CDR3 sequence is 13 residues long. CDR1 and CDR2 from the germline V gene are LNHDA and SQIVND (reference sequence). V dropped 3 bases and J dropped 0 bases, with 6 bases sitting between them. CDR3 region: CASSIGNSYEQYF. As DNA, the CDR3 is TGTGCCAGTAGTATTGGCAACTCCTACGAGCAGTACTTC. Combining the CDR3 with reference TRBV19 and TRBJ2-7 gives the whole variable domain DGGITQSPKYLFRKEGQNVTLSCEQNLNHDAMYWYRQDPGQGLRLIYYSQIVNDFQKGDIAEGYSVSREKKESFPLTVTSAQKNPTAFYLCASSIGNSYEQYFGPGTRLTVT.

The V gene is TRBV7-8, the J gene TRBJ1-2; TRBD1 aligns across 8 bases. V lost 0 bases, J lost 4 bases, and 1 base stayed unmatched. Germline CDR1 and CDR2: SGHVS and FQNEAQ. This CDR3 region has 14 residues. This chain's CDR3 is CASSLAGQAYGYTF. CDR3 nucleotides: TGTGCCAGCAGCTTAGCGGGACAGGCCTATGGCTACACCTTC. Combining the CDR3 with reference TRBV7-8 and TRBJ1-2 gives the whole variable domain GAGVSQSPRYKVAKRGQDVALRCDPISGHVSLFWYQQALGQGPEFLTYFQNEAQLDKSGLPSDRFFAERPEGSVSTLKIQRTQQEDSAVYLCASSLAGQAYGYTFGSGTRLTVV.

This chain joins TRBV5-1 and TRBJ1-6; D ambiguous. CDR3 size: 18 residues. The germline V and J ends were trimmed by 1 base and 6 bases, with 20 bases remaining between them. In germline, CDR1 is SGHRS, CDR2 YFSETQ. The DNA for the CDR3 is TGCGCCAGCAGCTTGAATCTTATGGGGTCGGGATCTAATTCACCCCTCCACTTT. Translated: CASSLNLMGSGSNSPLHF.

The rearrangement joins TRBV10-3 to TRBJ2-3; D remains ambiguous. This CDR3 spans 13 amino acids. V dropped 9 bases and J dropped 1 base, with 11 bases sitting between them. Germline CDR1 ENHRY, CDR2 SYGVKD. The CDR3 DNA reads as TGTGCCATGTCCGGGTCGGGCACAGATACGCAGTATTTT. Translating gives CAMSGSGTDTQYF.

V is TRBV28 and J is TRBJ1-6, with D perhaps matching TRBD1 (6 bases). CDR1 and CDR2 (germline): MDHEN, SYDVKM. The CDR3 has 16 residues. V lost 7 bases, J lost 10 bases, and 23 bases lay in between. The CDR3 region is CASIPSGGAVNSPLHF. In DNA, the CDR3 is TGTGCCAGCATCCCCTCCGGGGGGGCGGTCAACTCACCCCTCCACTTT.

The CDR3 protein is CASSFGELASPLHF. As DNA, the CDR3 is TGCGCCAGCAGTTTTGGGGAGTTAGCCTCACCCCTCCACTTT. The gene calls are TRBV5-1 and TRBJ1-6; the D is unclear. Germline V CDR1 and CDR2: SGHRS, YFSETQ. Trimming stripped 5 bases from V and 10 bases from J, with 16 bases between. The CDR3 has 14 amino acids.

The gene calls are TRBV27 and TRBJ1-2, with 11 bases identical to TRBD1. The CDR3 is 17 residues long. Germline V lookup: CDR1 MNHEY, CDR2 SMNVEV (reference sequence). V lost 5 bases and J lost 5; bases outside the gene matches: 13. CDR3 coding DNA: TGTGCCAGCAGTGAGGGACAGGGGGTGGGGGGTTTTTATGGCTACACCTTC. It yields the protein CASSEGQGVGGFYGYTF.

V gene TRBV29-1 combines with J gene TRBJ1-5; D is ambiguous. CDR3 length: 13 residues. CDR1 is SQVTM and CDR2 is ANQGSEA in the germline V gene. The V end lost 7 bases, the J end lost 6 bases, and 16 bases lay between the germline ends. CDR3 bases: TGCAGCGCCATAGGAGATAGAGCTCAGCCCCAGCATTTT. Translating it yields CSAIGDRAQPQHF.

The V gene is TRBV4-2, the J gene TRBJ1-1, with 7 bases fitting TRBD1. This CDR3 contains 17 residues. CDR1 and CDR2 from the germline V gene are LGHNA and YNFKEQ. The V segment lost 6 bases and the J segment 3 bases; nucleotides outside the gene matches: 16. The CDR3 spells CASSKTVEGAWDTEAFF. Written as DNA, the CDR3 is TGTGCCAGCAGTAAAACAGTGGAGGGGGCGTGGGACACTGAAGCTTTCTTT.